This TCR beta chain was recovered during a study of metastatic and nonmetastatic thyroid tumors. Study-wide context: Peripheral blood and tumor or nodule samples from malignant and benign thyroid patients were compared. General study points: Relative to benign nodules, malignant thyroid tumors were reportedly characterized by significantly elevated TCR beta diversity in blood and tumor.

Original data processing: Variation in CDR3 across clinicopathological groups served as the basis for constructing a distant-metastasis classifier in papillary thyroid cancer. TCRdb reprocessed the PCR reads using MiXCR. TCRdb's processing, not the study's, gives the V and J calls here. The repertoire holds about 10,000 clones, with approximately 29% as singletons. A remark on this clone: Antigen specificity is unknown.

The CDR3 loop spans 17 amino acids. Germline V gene sequence: CDR1 DFQATT, CDR2 SNEGSKA (reference sequence). V dropped 0 bases and J dropped 0 bases, with 15 bases sitting between them. All patients were treatment-naive before thyroid surgery. The sequence came from a female donor with papillary thyroid cancer or a benign thyroid nodule (not recorded which). Some clones in this sample may be carry-over from other donors' samples. Sequencing was done on a sample of tumor tissue. The chain couples TRBV20-1 to TRBJ2-1, with unresolved D. The CDR3, as DNA: TGCAGTGCTAGAGATTCTGGCGAGGAGAGCTCCTACAATGAGCAGTTCTTC. Translation gives CSARDSGEESSYNEQFF.